Below are 4 T cell receptor beta chains sequenced from a single sample in a study of OX40 agonist ivuxolimab in advanced cancers. Receptor amplification or capture employed the immunoSEQ multiplex PCR assay. TCRdb's version of the immuneACCESS table is confined to in-frame rearrangements and falls short of the full clone set. An unresolved V gene accounts for under half of the shortfall where checked; the remainder is of unknown origin. The sample table lists about 38,000 clones, roughly nine tenths of them with a count of one. The ten largest account for 35% to 45% of the sample. Material: CD4+ or CD8+ T cells sorted from blood, obtained in a trial of the OX40 agonist ivuxolimab. The receptors come from an adult with an advanced solid tumor such as melanoma, head and neck, liver or kidney cancer.

The chain employs TRBV21-1 and TRBJ1-5; the table's D call of TRBD1 was not tested on the DNA. TRBV21-1 is annotated as a pseudogene. The CDR3 is made up of 12 amino acids. The CDR3 sequence is CASNRGFQPQHF. The CDR3 DNA follows: TGTGCCAGCAACAGGGGATTTCAGCCCCAGCATTTT.

This chain links TRBV5-1 with TRBJ2-1; perhaps TRBD2 as D (5 bases). The CDR3 totals 20 residues. Trimming shortened V by 1 base and J by 6 bases, and 29 bases separated the two germline ends. Germline V gene sequence: CDR1 SGHRS, CDR2 YFSETQ. Here the CDR3 reads CASSLSPLPQRVAPFNEQFF. The DNA for the CDR3 is TGCGCCAGCAGCTTGTCCCCTCTCCCACAGAGGGTGGCCCCCTTCAATGAGCAGTTCTTC.

The chain recombines TRBV13 with TRBJ2-7, with 8 nucleotides matching TRBD1. Losses at the gene ends were 1 base for V and 6 bases for J; bases not matched to a gene: 8. The CDR3 totals 15 residues. CDR1 and CDR2 from the germline V gene are PRHDT and FYEKMQ (reference sequence). The CDR3 DNA follows: TGTGCCAGCAGCTTAGTAGGGCAGGGGGCAGGCGAGCAGTACTTC. The encoded protein is CASSLVGQGAGEQYF.

The chain carries TRBV2 and TRBJ2-2, with 8 bases matching TRBD2. The CDR3 is 14 residues long. The germline gives CDR1 SNHLY, CDR2 FYNNEI. Germline trimming cut 10 bases from V and 7 bases from J; bases unmatched to any gene: 11. This chain's CDR3 is CAILAGTLGGELFF. CDR3 nucleotide sequence: TGTGCCATCCTAGCGGGTACGCTCGGCGGGGAGCTGTTTTTT.